The 17 T cell receptor beta chains below all came from one sample that was sequenced in a study of cytomegalovirus exposure and HLA in healthy donors. The PCR used 60 Vbeta and 13 Jbeta primers. Repertoires were generated with immunoSEQ multiplex PCR, while TCRdb's copy carries only in-frame clones and drops some. The sample includes about 160,000 clones, 84% of them seen just once. Sequenced input: PBMCs. The receptor source for this set is a man aged 45-60 years in good health and CMV-seropositive.

This clone was observed a single time. CDR3 residues: CASWGGGELFF. The CDR3 DNA follows: TGTGCCAGCTGGGGAGGCGGGGAGCTGTTTTTT. This sequence joins TRBV5-4 and TRBJ2-2; tentative D call: TRBD2 (6 bases). There are 11 residues in the CDR3. V was cut by 7 bases and J by 7 bases, with 8 bases left in between. The V gene's germline CDR1 is SGHNT and CDR2 YYREEE (reference sequence).

The V gene is TRBV11-3, the J gene TRBJ1-4; tentatively, D is TRBD1 (6 bases). The CDR3 is 14 residues long. Germline-derived CDR1 and CDR2 are SGHNT and YENEEA. Deletions cut 2 bases from V and 8 bases from J, with 12 bases between. This chain's CDR3 is CASSLNGGPEKLFF. For the CDR3, the DNA is TGTGCCAGCAGCTTAAACGGGGGGCCCGAAAAACTGTTTTTT.

This chain connects TRBV11-2 to TRBJ1-2; unclear D gene. Germline V CDR1 and CDR2: SGHAT, FQNNGV. Trimming pared 0 bases from V and 8 bases from J, leaving 19 bases between. This CDR3 contains 16 residues. The CDR3 is CASSLDGMGNTGGYTF. The CDR3 region has the DNA TGTGCCAGCAGCTTAGATGGGATGGGGAACACGGGGGGCTACACCTTC.

The chain is built from TRBV5-6 and TRBJ2-2; no definite D call. The germline CDR1 and CDR2 sequences are SGHDT and YYEEEE. V lost 2 bases and J lost 1, with 12 bases in between. The CDR3 extends over 16 amino acids. The CDR3 nucleotides are TGTGCCAGCAGCTTATTTACCCGCAGGAACACCGGGGAGCTGTTTTTT. Protein: CASSLFTRRNTGELFF.

The chain is built from TRBV2 and TRBJ2-1; 11 bases fit TRBD2. From germline, CDR1 is SNHLY and CDR2 FYNNEI. The CDR3 totals 15 residues. The trim removed 6 bases at V and 10 bases at J, leaving 11 bases unmatched. The CDR3 protein is CASSKPSGGFGEQFF. The CDR3 DNA sequence: TGTGCCAGCAGCAAACCTAGCGGGGGGTTTGGGGAGCAGTTCTTC.

This chain links TRBV6-6 with TRBJ2-7; D possibly corresponds to TRBD1 (5 bases). The germline CDR1 and CDR2 sequences are MNHNY and SVGAGI (reference sequence). Trimming cost V 4 bases and J 3 bases, with 7 bases left between them. The CDR3 is 12 residues long. CDR3 nucleotides: TGTGCCAGCAGTTCCCAGGGCTACGAGCAGTACTTC. Amino acids: CASSSQGYEQYF.

The chain employs TRBV27 and TRBJ1-2; 8 bases agree with TRBD1. The CDR3 is 13 residues long. J lost 7 bases, V lost 3 bases, and 4 bases had no gene match. CDR1 MNHEY and CDR2 SMNVEV come from the germline V gene (reference sequence). CDR3 protein: CASSFTQGGGYTF. The DNA of the CDR3 is TGTGCCAGCAGTTTCACACAGGGGGGTGGCTACACCTTC.

This chain connects TRBV5-5 to TRBJ2-7, with 7 nucleotides matching TRBD1. Germline loops: CDR1 SGHKS, CDR2 YYEKEE (reference sequence). The CDR3 is made up of 14 amino acids. V dropped 4 bases and J dropped 2; count of bases not matched to a gene: 6. The CDR3 nucleotides read TGTGCCAGCAGCGCCCGACAGGGACCCTACGAGCAGTACGTC. It is translated as CASSARQGPYEQYV.

The gene calls are TRBV11-3 and TRBJ1-6; TRBD1 aligns across 9 bases. The V and J ends lost 3 bases and 14 bases, in that order; junction bases with no gene match: 2. Germline CDR1 and CDR2: SGHNT and YENEEA. The CDR3 runs to 12 residues. CDR3 in amino acids: CASSFGTGTLHF. DNA for the CDR3: TGTGCCAGCAGCTTCGGGACAGGGACCCTCCACTTT.

J is TRBJ2-7 and V is TRBV5-4, with TRBD1 matching 10 bases. CDR3 length: 16 residues. Germline values: CDR1 SGHNT, CDR2 YYREEE (reference sequence). The junction had 11 bases not matched to a gene; V was cut back by 3 bases and J by 5 bases. The CDR3 is CASSSLIGTGDNEQYF. Written as DNA, the CDR3 is TGTGCCAGCAGCTCTCTGATCGGGACAGGGGATAACGAGCAGTACTTC.

This chain links TRBV2 with TRBJ2-5, with 12 bases aligning to TRBD2. This CDR3 comprises 14 residues. With 6 bases clipped from V and 7 bases from J, the junction kept 6 bases outside the gene matches. CDR1 is SNHLY and CDR2 is FYNNEI in the germline V gene. The CDR3 region is CASRTSGGRGTQYF. In nucleotides, the CDR3 is TGTGCCAGCAGGACTAGCGGGGGCCGCGGGACCCAGTACTTC.

This chain uses TRBV6-6 with TRBJ1-1; D might be TRBD1 (6 bases). V lost 4 bases and J 7 bases, leaving 16 bases between the germline ends. The V gene's germline CDR1 is MNHNY and CDR2 SVGAGI (reference sequence). CDR3 length equals 14 residues. The DNA of the CDR3 is TGTGCCAGCAGTTTATCACAGGGAATTGGTGAAGCTTTCTTT. Its translation: CASSLSQGIGEAFF.

As concerns this clone: The same CDR3 also results from other DNA sequences found in this sample. The chain employs TRBV7-9 and TRBJ2-7, with 9 bases fitting TRBD1. Germline loops: CDR1 SEHNR, CDR2 FQNEAQ (reference sequence). The ends lost 0 bases at V and 1 base at J; junction bases unmatched: 1. The CDR3 is 15 residues long. The CDR3 reads CASSLAGQGSYEQYF. CDR3 sequence (DNA): TGTGCCAGCAGCTTAGCGGGACAGGGTTCCTACGAGCAGTACTTC.

The chain links TRBV5-1 to TRBJ2-1; tentative D call: TRBD1 (5 bases). This CDR3 contains 15 residues. The V end was cut by 3 bases, the J end by 7 bases, with 17 bases between. Germline V gives CDR1 SGHRS, CDR2 YFSETQ. CDR3 in amino acids: CASSYAGPRSNEQFF. CDR3 DNA: TGCGCCAGCAGCTACGCAGGGCCACGGAGTAATGAGCAGTTCTTC. The whole variable domain, remainder taken from reference TRBV5-1 and TRBJ2-1, is KAGVTQTPRYLIKTRGQQVTLSCSPISGHRSVSWYQQTPGQGLQFLFEYFSETQRNKGNFPGRFSGRQFSNSRSEMNVSTLELGDSALYLCASSYAGPRSNEQFFGPGTRLTVL.

The chain links TRBV2 to TRBJ2-1; 11 bases agree with TRBD2. This CDR3 is built from 18 residues. In germline, CDR1 is SNHLY, CDR2 FYNNEI. With V trimmed by 1 base and J by 7 bases, 12 bases remained unmatched. The chain's CDR3 is CASSEVGLAGGRRNEQFF. The CDR3 DNA is TGTGCCAGCAGTGAAGTAGGGTTAGCGGGAGGGCGTAGGAATGAGCAGTTCTTC.

This chain uses TRBV5-4 with TRBJ2-5; the D is unclear. The CDR3 sequence is 13 residues long. Germline V gives CDR1 SGHNT, CDR2 YYREEE (reference sequence). The ends were cut back, 1 base at V and 2 bases at J, with 6 bases in the middle. The CDR3 region is CASSLNYQETQYF. The CDR3 DNA reads as TGTGCCAGCAGCTTGAACTATCAAGAGACCCAGTACTTC.

This clone was recorded only once. This chain links TRBV11-2 with TRBJ2-1, with 9 positions matching TRBD2. Germline trimming cut 6 bases from V and 8 bases from J; bases unmatched to any gene: 11. Germline CDR1 SGHAT, CDR2 FQNNGV. The CDR3 loop spans 15 amino acids. The chain's CDR3 is CASSDLGAGGHEQFF. The CDR3 nucleotides are TGTGCCAGCAGTGACTTGGGAGCGGGAGGTCATGAGCAGTTCTTC.